What follows are 12 T cell receptor beta chains derived from one specimen sequenced in a study of blood T cell repertoires in COVID-19. Method: immunoSEQ multiplex PCR; TCRdb's copy keeps in-frame clones and lacks some. The table lists approximately 200,000 clones, 75% to 90% of them singletons. The sample consisted of PBMCs or T cells enriched from blood (not recorded which). Receptors originate from a woman younger than 30 in a cohort exposed to, infected with or recovered from COVID-19 (not recorded which).

The J gene is TRBJ1-1, the V gene TRBV5-1; 9 nucleotides line up with TRBD1. Germline loops: CDR1 SGHRS, CDR2 YFSETQ. The CDR3 runs to 12 residues. J gave up 11 bases and V 1 base, and 3 bases lay outside the gene matches. CDR3 sequence (DNA): TGCGCCAGCAGCTTGAACGACAGGGGGGCTTTCTTT. Its protein product is CASSLNDRGAFF.

The chain couples TRBV2 to TRBJ1-2; the D gene is possibly TRBD1 (5 bases). In germline, CDR1 is SNHLY, CDR2 FYNNEI. Between the trimmed V and J ends, which lost 8 bases and 4 bases, there was a span of 17 bases. The CDR3 totals 14 residues. Written as DNA, the CDR3 is TGTGCCAGCGGACGTGGGCAGGGAAGCTATGGCTACACCTTC. Protein: CASGRGQGSYGYTF.

The chain joins TRBV4-1 to TRBJ2-1, with 9 bases matching TRBD2. Trimming removed 1 base from V and 2 bases from J; junction bases left unmatched: 3. The germline V gene encodes CDR1 MGHRA and CDR2 YSYEKL. The CDR3 sequence is 16 residues long. CDR3 nucleotides: TGCGCCAGCAGCCAAGTGGGACTAGCAACCTACAATGAGCAGTTCTTC. It encodes CASSQVGLATYNEQFF.

In this sample, this clone turned up once. The chain recombines TRBV24-1 with TRBJ2-7, with D maybe TRBD2 (6 bases). This CDR3 spans 14 amino acids. CDR1 and CDR2 from the germline V gene are KGHDR and SFDVKD. Trimming cost V 7 bases and J 5 bases, with 17 bases left between them. DNA for the CDR3: TGTGCCACCAGCCACACCGGGACTCGGGACGAGCAGTACTTC. Its protein product is CATSHTGTRDEQYF.

The rearrangement joins TRBV7-9 to TRBJ2-5; TRBD2 might be the D (6 bases). The CDR3 extends over 13 amino acids. CDR1 is SEHNR and CDR2 is FQNEAQ in the germline V gene (reference sequence). Trimming stripped 4 bases from V and 4 bases from J, with 10 bases between. This CDR3 reads CASSWAGRETQYF. The CDR3 nucleotides read TGTGCCAGCAGCTGGGCGGGGCGAGAGACCCAGTACTTC.

This clone was picked up one time. One end of the junction is discordant with germline, which a read error may explain. The chain couples TRBV27 to TRBJ2-6, with unresolved D. The CDR3 totals 16 residues. Germline V gene lookup returns CDR1 MNHEY and CDR2 SMNVEV (reference sequence). CDR3 residues: CASSLSSSSGANVLTF. CDR3 DNA: TGTGCCAGCAGTCTATCCTCTAGCTCTGGGGCCAACGTCCTGACTTTC. Variable domain in full (rest from reference TRBV27 and TRBJ2-6): EAQVTQNPRYLITVTGKKLTVTCSQNMNHEYMSWYRQDPGLGLRQIYYSMNVEVTDKGDVPEGYKVSRKEKRNFPLILESPSPNQTSLYFCASSLSSSSGANVLTFGAGSRLTVL.

Remarks on this clone: Within the sample, other DNA sequences also encode this same CDR3. J is TRBJ1-1 and V is TRBV19; D may be TRBD1 (6 bases). V shed 3 bases and J shed 3 bases, with 8 bases lying between them. This CDR3 contains 13 residues. Germline V gene sequence: CDR1 LNHDA, CDR2 SQIVND (reference sequence). CDR3 coding DNA: TGTGCCAGTAGTATCTCAGGGGACACTGAAGCTTTCTTT. It yields the protein CASSISGDTEAFF. Combining the CDR3 with reference TRBV19 and TRBJ1-1 gives the whole variable domain DGGITQSPKYLFRKEGQNVTLSCEQNLNHDAMYWYRQDPGQGLRLIYYSQIVNDFQKGDIAEGYSVSREKKESFPLTVTSAQKNPTAFYLCASSISGDTEAFFGQGTRLTVV.

The rearrangement uses TRBV6-5 and TRBJ2-3; TRBD2 aligns across 11 bases. With V trimmed by 8 bases and J by 5 bases, 9 bases remained unmatched. Germline V gene lookup returns CDR1 MNHEY and CDR2 SVGAGI. This CDR3 spans 15 amino acids. The CDR3 protein is CASSPLAGGGDTQYF. The CDR3 nucleotides read TGTGCCAGCTCCCCCCTAGCGGGAGGTGGAGATACGCAGTATTTT.

The chain combines TRBV11-2 with TRBJ1-5; 7 nucleotides agree with TRBD1. V shed 0 bases, J shed 6 bases, and the junction held 2 bases outside the gene matches. This CDR3 has 14 amino acids. Germline assignment: CDR1 SGHAT and CDR2 FQNNGV. The CDR3 DNA is TGTGCCAGCAGCTTAGATCCAGGGGGTCAGCCCCAGCATTTT. It translates to CASSLDPGGQPQHF.

The chain has TRBV3-1 (or the pseudogene TRBV3-2) and TRBJ2-1, with 10 nucleotides matching TRBD2. The length of the CDR3 is 17 residues. Per germline, CDR1 LGHDT and CDR2 YNNKEL (reference sequence). The trim removed 0 bases at V and 4 bases at J, leaving 6 bases unmatched. This CDR3 is CASSQDLAGEGYNEQFF. The CDR3 nucleotides read TGTGCCAGCAGCCAAGACCTAGCGGGAGAAGGGTACAATGAGCAGTTCTTC.

V and J are TRBV15 and TRBJ1-6; D is possibly TRBD1 (5 bases). Germline V CDR1 and CDR2: LNHNV, YYDKDF (reference sequence). The CDR3 is made up of 15 amino acids. The ends were cut back, 5 bases at V and 8 bases at J, with 16 bases in the middle. CDR3 nucleotide sequence: TGTGCCACCAGCGGGGGAGGTCAGACCCATTCACCCCTCCACTTT. Translating gives CATSGGGQTHSPLHF.

This chain uses TRBV10-3 with TRBJ2-1, with D perhaps matching TRBD1 (6 bases). The CDR3 is 15 residues long. Trimming removed 4 bases from V and 2 bases from J, with 12 bases in between. Germline CDR1 reads ENHRY; CDR2 reads SYGVKD. The CDR3 region has the DNA TGTGCCATCAGTGTCCCACAGGGTACCTACAATGAGCAGTTCTTC. Protein sequence: CAISVPQGTYNEQFF.